The entry below describes one TCR beta chain. From germline, CDR1 is LNHDA and CDR2 SQIVND (reference sequence). V dropped 5 bases and J dropped 2; count of bases not matched to a gene: 4. The CDR3 extends over 14 amino acids. The source of the sample is a study of cytomegalovirus exposure and HLA in healthy donors. With 60 Vbeta and 13 Jbeta primers, the PCR was carried out. The assay was immunoSEQ multiplex PCR, and TCRdb's table has in-frame clones only and misses some. The sample has about 300,000 clones; 86% are singletons. The chain recombines TRBV19 with TRBJ2-7, with 9 bases lining up with TRBD2. The sample was PBMCs. This TCR derives from a middle-aged man in good health and CMV-seropositive. This chain's CDR3 is CASSPLAGAYEQYF. The CDR3 DNA follows: TGTGCCAGTAGTCCTTTAGCGGGAGCCTACGAGCAGTACTTC.